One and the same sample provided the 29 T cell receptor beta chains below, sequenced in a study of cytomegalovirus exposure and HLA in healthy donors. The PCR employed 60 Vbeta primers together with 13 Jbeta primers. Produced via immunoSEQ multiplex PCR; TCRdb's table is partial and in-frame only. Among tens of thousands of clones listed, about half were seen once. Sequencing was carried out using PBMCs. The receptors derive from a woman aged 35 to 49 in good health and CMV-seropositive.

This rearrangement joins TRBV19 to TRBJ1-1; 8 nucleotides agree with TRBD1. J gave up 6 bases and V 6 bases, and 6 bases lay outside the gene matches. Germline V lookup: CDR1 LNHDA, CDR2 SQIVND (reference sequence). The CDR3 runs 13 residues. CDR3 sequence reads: CASSRDRGSEAFF. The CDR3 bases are TGTGCCAGTAGCAGAGACAGGGGTTCTGAAGCTTTCTTT.

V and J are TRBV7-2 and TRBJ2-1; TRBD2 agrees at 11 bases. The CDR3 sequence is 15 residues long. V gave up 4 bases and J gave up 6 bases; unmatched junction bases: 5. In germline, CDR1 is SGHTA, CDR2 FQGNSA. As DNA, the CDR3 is TGTGCCAGCAGCTCCCTAGCGGGGGGAAGCAATGAGCAGTTCTTC. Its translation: CASSSLAGGSNEQFF.

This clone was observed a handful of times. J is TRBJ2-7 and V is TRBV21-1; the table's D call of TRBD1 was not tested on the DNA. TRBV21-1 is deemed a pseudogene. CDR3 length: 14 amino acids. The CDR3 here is CASSRGQGQYEQYF. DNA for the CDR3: TGTGCCAGCAGCAGGGGACAGGGCCAGTACGAGCAGTACTTC.

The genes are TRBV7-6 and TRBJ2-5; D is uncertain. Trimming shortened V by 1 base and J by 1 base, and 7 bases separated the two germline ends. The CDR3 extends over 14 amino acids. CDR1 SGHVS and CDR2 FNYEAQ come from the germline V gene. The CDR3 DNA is TGTGCCAGCAGCTTAGGAGCAAGCCAAGAGACCCAGTACTTC. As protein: CASSLGASQETQYF.

CDR3 nucleotides: TGTGCCATCGCTGCCGGGGTCATGGAGACCCAGTACTTC. This encodes CAIAAGVMETQYF. V gene TRBV10-3 combines with J gene TRBJ2-5; a possible D gene is TRBD2 (5 bases). This CDR3 region has 13 residues. The V end was cut by 8 bases, the J end by 5 bases, with 15 bases between. CDR1 is ENHRY, CDR2 SYGVKD, per germline.

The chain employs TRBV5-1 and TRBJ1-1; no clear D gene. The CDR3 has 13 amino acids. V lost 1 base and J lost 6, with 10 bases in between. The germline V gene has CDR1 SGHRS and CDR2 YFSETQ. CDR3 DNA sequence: TGCGCCAGCAGCTTGTCCGGCACAGCTGAAGCTTTCTTT. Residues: CASSLSGTAEAFF.

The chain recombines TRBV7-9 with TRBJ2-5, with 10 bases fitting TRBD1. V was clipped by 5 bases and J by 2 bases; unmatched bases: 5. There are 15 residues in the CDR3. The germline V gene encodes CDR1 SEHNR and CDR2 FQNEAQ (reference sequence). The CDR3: CASSPGQGGQETQYF. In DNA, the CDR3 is TGTGCCAGCAGCCCAGGACAGGGGGGGCAAGAGACCCAGTACTTC.

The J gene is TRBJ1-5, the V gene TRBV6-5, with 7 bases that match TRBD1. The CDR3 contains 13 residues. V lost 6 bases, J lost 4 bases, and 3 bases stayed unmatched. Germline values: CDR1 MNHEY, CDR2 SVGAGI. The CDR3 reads CASRPQGNQPQHF. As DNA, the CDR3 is TGTGCCAGCAGACCACAGGGGAATCAGCCCCAGCATTTT.

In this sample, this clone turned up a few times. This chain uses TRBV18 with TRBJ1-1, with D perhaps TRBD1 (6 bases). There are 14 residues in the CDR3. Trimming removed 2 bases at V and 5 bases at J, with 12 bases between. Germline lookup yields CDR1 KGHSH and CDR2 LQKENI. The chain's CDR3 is CASSPTQGKTEAFF. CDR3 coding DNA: TGTGCCAGCTCACCAACACAGGGAAAAACTGAAGCTTTCTTT. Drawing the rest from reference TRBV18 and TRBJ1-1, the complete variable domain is NAGVMQNPRHLVRRRGQEARLRCSPMKGHSHVYWYRQLPEEGLKFMVYLQKENIIDESGMPKERFSAEFPKEGPSILRIQQVVRGDSAAYFCASSPTQGKTEAFFGQGTRLTVV.

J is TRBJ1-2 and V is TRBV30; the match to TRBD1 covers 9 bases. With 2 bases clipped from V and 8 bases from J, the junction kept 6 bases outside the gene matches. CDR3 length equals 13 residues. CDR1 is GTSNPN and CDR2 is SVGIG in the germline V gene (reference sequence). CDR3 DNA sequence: TGTGCCTGGAGTCTACAGGGGGCGCACGGCTACACCTTC. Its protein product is CAWSLQGAHGYTF.

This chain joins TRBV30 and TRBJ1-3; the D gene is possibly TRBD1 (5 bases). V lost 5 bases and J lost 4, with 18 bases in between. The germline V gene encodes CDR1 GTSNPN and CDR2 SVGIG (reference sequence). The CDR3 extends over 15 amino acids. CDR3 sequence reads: CAWDRNRLLGNTIYF. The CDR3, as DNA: TGTGCCTGGGATAGGAACAGGCTCTTAGGAAACACCATATATTTT.

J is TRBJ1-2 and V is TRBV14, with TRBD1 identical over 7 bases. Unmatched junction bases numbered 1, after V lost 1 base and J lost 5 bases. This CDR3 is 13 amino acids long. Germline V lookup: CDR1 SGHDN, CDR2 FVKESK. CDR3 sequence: CASSQVRGYGYTF. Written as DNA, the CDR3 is TGTGCCAGCAGCCAAGTCAGGGGGTATGGCTACACCTTC. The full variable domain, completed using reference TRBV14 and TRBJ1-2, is EAGVTQFPSHSVIEKGQTVTLRCDPISGHDNLYWYRRVMGKEIKFLLHFVKESKQDESGMPNNRFLAERTGGTYSTLKVQPAELEDSGVYFCASSQVRGYGYTFGSGTRLTVV.

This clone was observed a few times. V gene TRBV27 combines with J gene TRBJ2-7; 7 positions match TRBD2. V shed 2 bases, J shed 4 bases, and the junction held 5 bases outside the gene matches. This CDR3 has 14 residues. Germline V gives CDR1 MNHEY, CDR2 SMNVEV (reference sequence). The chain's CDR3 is CASSLSGEGYEQYF. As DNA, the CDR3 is TGTGCCAGCAGTTTAAGCGGGGAGGGATACGAGCAGTACTTC.

The CDR3 sequence is CSVGTDRYEQYF. The CDR3 nucleotides are TGCAGCGTTGGTACAGACCGCTACGAGCAGTACTTC. The V gene is TRBV29-1, the J gene TRBJ2-7; no firm D call. The length of the CDR3 is 12 residues. V was shortened by 4 bases and J by 3 bases, with 10 bases between the two germline ends. Germline assignment: CDR1 SQVTM and CDR2 ANQGSEA.

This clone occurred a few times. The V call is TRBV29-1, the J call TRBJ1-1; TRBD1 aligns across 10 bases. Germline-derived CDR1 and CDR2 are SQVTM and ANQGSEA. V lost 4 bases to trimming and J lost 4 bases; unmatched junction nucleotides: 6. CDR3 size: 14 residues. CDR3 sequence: CSVAGTGVGTEAFF. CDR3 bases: TGCAGCGTTGCCGGGACAGGGGTGGGCACTGAAGCTTTCTTT. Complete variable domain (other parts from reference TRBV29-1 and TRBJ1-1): SAVISQKPSRDICQRGTSLTIQCQVDSQVTMMFWYRQQPGQSLTLIATANQGSEATYESGFVIDKFPISRPNLTFSTLTVSNMSPEDSSIYLCSVAGTGVGTEAFFGQGTRLTVV.

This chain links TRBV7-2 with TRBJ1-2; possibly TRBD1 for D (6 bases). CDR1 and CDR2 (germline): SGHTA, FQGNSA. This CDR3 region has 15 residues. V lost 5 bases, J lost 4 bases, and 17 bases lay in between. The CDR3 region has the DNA TGTGCCAGCAGCAGAACAGGGTCGGGGCTCTATGGCTACACCTTC. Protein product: CASSRTGSGLYGYTF.

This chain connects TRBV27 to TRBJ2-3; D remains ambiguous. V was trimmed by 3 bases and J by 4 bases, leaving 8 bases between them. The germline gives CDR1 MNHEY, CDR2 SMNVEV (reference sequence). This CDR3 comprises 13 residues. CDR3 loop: CASSFNYPDTQYF. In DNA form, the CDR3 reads TGTGCCAGCAGTTTCAACTATCCAGATACGCAGTATTTT.

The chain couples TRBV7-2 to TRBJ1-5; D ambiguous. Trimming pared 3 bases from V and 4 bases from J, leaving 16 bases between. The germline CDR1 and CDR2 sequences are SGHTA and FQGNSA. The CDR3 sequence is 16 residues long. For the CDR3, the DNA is TGTGCCAGCAGCTTTGCGGCCCCCTCTGGGAATCAGCCCCAGCATTTT. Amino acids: CASSFAAPSGNQPQHF.

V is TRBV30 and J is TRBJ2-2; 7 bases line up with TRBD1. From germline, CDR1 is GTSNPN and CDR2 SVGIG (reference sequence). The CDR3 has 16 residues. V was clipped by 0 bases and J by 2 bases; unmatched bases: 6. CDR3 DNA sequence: TGTGCCTGGAGTGTACACAGGGGAAAAAACACCGGGGAGCTGTTTTTT. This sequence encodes CAWSVHRGKNTGELFF.

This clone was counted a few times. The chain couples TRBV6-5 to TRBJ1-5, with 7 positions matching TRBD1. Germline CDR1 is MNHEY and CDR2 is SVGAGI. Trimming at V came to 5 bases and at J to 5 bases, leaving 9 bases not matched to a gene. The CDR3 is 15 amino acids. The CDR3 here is CASSIRTGGDQPQHF. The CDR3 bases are TGTGCCAGCAGTATTCGGACAGGAGGGGATCAGCCCCAGCATTTT.

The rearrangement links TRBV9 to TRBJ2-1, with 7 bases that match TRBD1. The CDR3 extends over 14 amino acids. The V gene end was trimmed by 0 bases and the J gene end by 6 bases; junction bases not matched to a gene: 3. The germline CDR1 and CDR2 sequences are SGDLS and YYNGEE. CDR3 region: CASSVATGFNEQFF. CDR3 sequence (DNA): TGTGCCAGCAGCGTAGCGACAGGGTTCAATGAGCAGTTCTTC.

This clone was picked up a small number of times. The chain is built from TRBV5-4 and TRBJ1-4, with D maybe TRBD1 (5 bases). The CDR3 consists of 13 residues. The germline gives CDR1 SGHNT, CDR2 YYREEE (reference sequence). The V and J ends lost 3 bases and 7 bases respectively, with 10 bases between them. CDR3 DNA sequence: TGTGCCAGCAGCTCGCAGGGTAGTGAAAAACTGTTTTTT. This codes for CASSSQGSEKLFF.

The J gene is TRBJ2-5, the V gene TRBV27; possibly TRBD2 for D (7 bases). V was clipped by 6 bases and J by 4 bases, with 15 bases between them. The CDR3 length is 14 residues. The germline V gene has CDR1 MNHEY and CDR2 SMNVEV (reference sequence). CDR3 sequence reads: CASRLQGRAETQYF. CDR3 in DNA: TGTGCCAGCAGGCTGCAGGGGAGGGCAGAGACCCAGTACTTC.

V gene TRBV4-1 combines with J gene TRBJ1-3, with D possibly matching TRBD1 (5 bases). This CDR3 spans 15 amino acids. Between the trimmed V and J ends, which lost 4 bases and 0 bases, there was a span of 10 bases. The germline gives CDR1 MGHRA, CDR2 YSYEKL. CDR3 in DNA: TGCGCCAGCAGCCTCGCAAGGGGCTCTGGAAACACCATATATTTT. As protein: CASSLARGSGNTIYF.

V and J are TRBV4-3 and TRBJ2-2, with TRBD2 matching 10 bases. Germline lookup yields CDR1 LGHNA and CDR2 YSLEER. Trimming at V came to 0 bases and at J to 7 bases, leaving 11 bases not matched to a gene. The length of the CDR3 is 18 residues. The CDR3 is CASSQDLASGGPGGELFF. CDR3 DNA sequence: TGCGCCAGCAGCCAAGATCTGGCTAGCGGGGGCCCGGGCGGGGAGCTGTTTTTT.

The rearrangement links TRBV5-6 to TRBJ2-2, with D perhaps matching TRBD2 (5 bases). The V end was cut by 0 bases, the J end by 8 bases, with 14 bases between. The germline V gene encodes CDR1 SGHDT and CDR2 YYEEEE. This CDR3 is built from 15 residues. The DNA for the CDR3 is TGTGCCAGCAGCTTGGCCGGATTCGGGGAGGGGGAGCTGTTTTTT. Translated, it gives CASSLAGFGEGELFF.

The CDR3 DNA is TGTGCCATCAGTGGCGGGAGCTCCTACGAGCAGTACTTC. The encoded protein is CAISGGSSYEQYF. The chain recombines TRBV10-3 with TRBJ2-5, with TRBD2 identical over 7 bases. TRBJ2-7 matches the DNA end more closely, so the J call is doubtful. Germline lookup yields CDR1 ENHRY and CDR2 SYGVKD. This CDR3 contains 13 residues.

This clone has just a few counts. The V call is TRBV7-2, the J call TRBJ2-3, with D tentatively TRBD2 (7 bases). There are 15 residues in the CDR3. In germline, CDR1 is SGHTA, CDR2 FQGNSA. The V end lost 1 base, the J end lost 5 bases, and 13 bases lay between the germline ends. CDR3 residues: CASSLVGGPIDTQYF. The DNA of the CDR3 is TGTGCCAGCAGCTTAGTCGGGGGGCCGATAGATACGCAGTATTTT. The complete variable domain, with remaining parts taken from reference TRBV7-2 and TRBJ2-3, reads GAGVSQSPSNKVTEKGKDVELRCDPISGHTALYWYRQSLGQGLEFLIYFQGNSAPDKSGLPSDRFSAERTGGSVSTLTIQRTQQEDSAVYLCASSLVGGPIDTQYFGPGTRLTVL.

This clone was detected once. CDR3 coding DNA: TGCGCCAGCAGCCAAGGCTGGGGGGAGGTAATCACACATCAGCCCCAGCATTTT. It translates to CASSQGWGEVITHQPQHF. This chain joins TRBV4-3 and TRBJ1-5; D may be TRBD1 (5 bases). CDR1 is LGHNA, CDR2 YSLEER, per germline. Trimming removed 1 base from V and 5 bases from J, with 21 bases in between. This CDR3 contains 18 residues.